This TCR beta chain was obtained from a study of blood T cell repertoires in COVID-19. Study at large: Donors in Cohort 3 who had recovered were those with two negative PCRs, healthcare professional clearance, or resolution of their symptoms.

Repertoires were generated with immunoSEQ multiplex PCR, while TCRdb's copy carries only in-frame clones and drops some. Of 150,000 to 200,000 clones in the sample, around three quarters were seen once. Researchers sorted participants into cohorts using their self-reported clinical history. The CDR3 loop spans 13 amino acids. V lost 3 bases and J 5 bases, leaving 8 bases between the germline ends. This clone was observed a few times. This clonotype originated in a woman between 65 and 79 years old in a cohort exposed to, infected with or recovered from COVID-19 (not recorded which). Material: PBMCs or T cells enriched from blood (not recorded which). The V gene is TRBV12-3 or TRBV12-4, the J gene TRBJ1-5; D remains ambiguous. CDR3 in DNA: TGTGCCAGCAGTTTGGGGAGGGATCAGCCCCAGCATTTT. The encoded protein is CASSLGRDQPQHF.